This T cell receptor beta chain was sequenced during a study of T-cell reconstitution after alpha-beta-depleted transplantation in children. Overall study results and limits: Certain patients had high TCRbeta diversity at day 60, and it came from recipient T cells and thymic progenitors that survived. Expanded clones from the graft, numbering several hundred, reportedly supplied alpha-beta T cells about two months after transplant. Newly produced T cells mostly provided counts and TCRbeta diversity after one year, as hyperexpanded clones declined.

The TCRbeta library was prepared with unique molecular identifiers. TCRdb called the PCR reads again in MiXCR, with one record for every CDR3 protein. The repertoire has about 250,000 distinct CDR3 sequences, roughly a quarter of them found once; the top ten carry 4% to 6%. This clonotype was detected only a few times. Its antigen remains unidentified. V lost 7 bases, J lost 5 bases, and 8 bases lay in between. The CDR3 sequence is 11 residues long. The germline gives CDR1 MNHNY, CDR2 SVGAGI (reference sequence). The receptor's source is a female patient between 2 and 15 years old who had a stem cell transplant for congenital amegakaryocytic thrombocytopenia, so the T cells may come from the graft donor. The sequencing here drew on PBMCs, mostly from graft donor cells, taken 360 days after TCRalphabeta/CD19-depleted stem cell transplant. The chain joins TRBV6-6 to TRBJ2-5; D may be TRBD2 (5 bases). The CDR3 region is CASNGEETQYF. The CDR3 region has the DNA TGTGCCAGCAACGGGGAGGAGACCCAGTACTTC.